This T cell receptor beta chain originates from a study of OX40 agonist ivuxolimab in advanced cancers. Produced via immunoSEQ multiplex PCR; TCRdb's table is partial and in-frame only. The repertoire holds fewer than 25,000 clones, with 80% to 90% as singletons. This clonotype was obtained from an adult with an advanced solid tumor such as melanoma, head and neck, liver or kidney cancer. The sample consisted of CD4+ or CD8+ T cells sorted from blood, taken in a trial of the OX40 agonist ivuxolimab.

CDR3 region: CASSLGLAGGNEQFF. CDR3 sequence (DNA): TGTGCCAGCAGTTTGGGACTAGCGGGGGGGAATGAGCAGTTCTTC. The rearrangement links TRBV27 to TRBJ2-1; 16 bases agree with TRBD2. Germline V gene sequence: CDR1 MNHEY, CDR2 SMNVEV (reference sequence). J lost 7 bases, V lost 3 bases, and 0 bases had no gene match. The CDR3 runs 15 residues.